These 20 T cell receptor beta chains share one sample of origin, sequenced in a study of blood T cell repertoires in COVID-19. Sequencing was performed with immunoSEQ multiplex PCR; in TCRdb, only in-frame clones are kept and a portion is missing. The sample records under 250,000 clones, 60% to 85% being singletons. Source material: peripheral blood. These receptors originate from a woman in her 70s with acute or convalescent COVID-19.

This rearrangement joins TRBV30 to TRBJ1-1; possibly TRBD1 for D (6 bases). Looked up from germline, CDR1 is GTSNPN and CDR2 is SVGIG (reference sequence). This CDR3 is 14 amino acids long. Trimming took 0 bases from V and 5 from J, leaving 13 bases between them. The CDR3: CAWSVRGGGTEAFF. As DNA, the CDR3 is TGTGCCTGGAGTGTACGGGGAGGGGGTACTGAAGCTTTCTTT.

V usage is TRBV19 and J usage is TRBJ1-5; D unclear. V lost 7 bases and J lost 3, with 16 bases in between. The germline V gene has CDR1 LNHDA and CDR2 SQIVND (reference sequence). This CDR3 spans 15 amino acids. For the CDR3, the DNA is TGTGCCAGTACCATGATGGGAGGCGTCAATCAGCCCCAGCATTTT. This gives the protein CASTMMGGVNQPQHF.

J is TRBJ2-3 and V is TRBV5-1, with 10 positions matching TRBD2. Germline CDR1 is SGHRS and CDR2 is YFSETQ. This CDR3 is 18 amino acids long. V dropped 0 bases and J dropped 2; count of bases not matched to a gene: 9. The CDR3 protein is CASSLGASGSGLTDTQYF. The CDR3 nucleotides read TGCGCCAGCAGCTTGGGGGCTAGCGGGAGCGGACTCACAGATACGCAGTATTTT.

This chain links TRBV14 with TRBJ2-3; a weak D match, TRBD2 (5 bases). V shed 0 bases and J shed 4 bases, with 14 bases lying between them. The CDR3 contains 16 residues. Germline V gene data show CDR1 as SGHDN and CDR2 as FVKESK. CDR3 protein: CASSQDPALGADTQYF. The CDR3 region has the DNA TGTGCCAGCAGCCAAGATCCAGCGCTCGGGGCAGATACGCAGTATTTT.

This sequence joins TRBV7-8 and TRBJ1-1, with unresolved D. The CDR3 sequence is 14 residues long. Germline V gene sequence: CDR1 SGHVS, CDR2 FQNEAQ. With 1 base removed from V and 3 bases from J, the gap between germline ends came to 9 bases. CDR3 region: CASSLGAGDTEAFF. The CDR3 DNA reads TGTGCCAGCAGCTTAGGGGCCGGGGACACTGAAGCTTTCTTT.

About this clone itself: The sample holds other DNA sequences that translate to the same CDR3. This rearrangement joins TRBV13 to TRBJ2-1, with D unresolved. The V end lost 3 bases, the J end lost 4 bases, and 7 bases lay between the germline ends. The CDR3 is 13 amino acids. Germline V gene sequence: CDR1 PRHDT, CDR2 FYEKMQ (reference sequence). Here the CDR3 reads CASSLERYNEQFF. The DNA of the CDR3 is TGTGCCAGCAGCTTGGAGAGGTACAATGAGCAGTTCTTC.

This clone occurred many times. V and J are TRBV7-9 and TRBJ2-1, with D maybe TRBD1 (9 bases). The germline CDR1 and CDR2 sequences are SEHNR and FQNEAQ (reference sequence). The CDR3 spans 16 residues. The V end was cut by 5 bases, the J end by 5 bases, with 19 bases between. CDR3 amino acids: CASSPSGGQGHNEQFF. For the CDR3, the DNA is TGTGCCAGCAGCCCCAGCGGGGGACAGGGCCACAATGAGCAGTTCTTC.

DNA of the CDR3: TGTGCCAGCTCACTGCAGGTTCAAGATCGGAACACCATATATTTT. It yields the protein CASSLQVQDRNTIYF. V and J are TRBV18 and TRBJ1-3; no definite D call. This CDR3 comprises 15 residues. V was trimmed by 4 bases and J by 7 bases, leaving 17 bases between them. Germline CDR1 and CDR2: KGHSH and LQKENI.

This chain uses TRBV6-5 with TRBJ2-1; the match to TRBD1 covers 12 bases. This CDR3 has 14 amino acids. Per the germline V gene, CDR1 is MNHEY and CDR2 is SVGAGI. V dropped 6 bases and J dropped 9; count of bases not matched to a gene: 6. CDR3 DNA: TGTGCCAGCAGCAGCCGGGACAGGGGGCTTGAGCAGTTCTTC. This sequence encodes CASSSRDRGLEQFF.

This clone was seen only once. The chain joins TRBV6-6 to TRBJ1-5, with 8 positions matching TRBD1. The J segment lost 6 bases and the V segment lost 5 bases, leaving 3 bases of the junction unmatched. Germline V gene sequence: CDR1 MNHNY, CDR2 SVGAGI (reference sequence). The CDR3 runs to 13 residues. CDR3 bases: TGTGCCAGCAGTCCCCAGGGGGCTCAGCCCCAGCATTTT. Translated: CASSPQGAQPQHF.

This clone was detected a few times. The rearrangement uses TRBV5-1 and TRBJ2-1, with a possible D match to TRBD1 (6 bases). CDR3 length: 16 amino acids. Germline CDR1 and CDR2: SGHRS and YFSETQ. Between the trimmed V and J ends, which lost 5 bases and 2 bases, there was a span of 17 bases. The CDR3 sequence: CASRPTLGTPYNEQFF. CDR3 DNA: TGCGCCAGCAGACCTACTCTCGGGACACCCTACAATGAGCAGTTCTTC.

The CDR3 sequence: CASSTGTTRDTQYF. CDR3 DNA sequence: TGTGCCAGCTCAACCGGGACTACACGGGATACGCAGTATTTT. The gene calls are TRBV18 and TRBJ2-3; 7 bases match TRBD2. The CDR3 is 14 residues long. Germline V lookup: CDR1 KGHSH, CDR2 LQKENI. J was trimmed by 6 bases and V by 5 bases; bases with no gene match: 8.

The rearrangement joins TRBV5-1 to TRBJ2-3; 8 bases align to TRBD1. Germline V CDR1 and CDR2: SGHRS, YFSETQ. The CDR3 totals 16 residues. Germline trimming cut 0 bases from V and 2 bases from J; bases unmatched to any gene: 5. CDR3 DNA sequence: TGCGCCAGCAGCTTGGGCTTGACAGGGGACACAGATACGCAGTATTTT. It specifies CASSLGLTGDTDTQYF.

J is TRBJ2-7 and V is TRBV28; TRBD1 is a possible D gene (6 bases). The CDR3 is 14 residues long. Germline V gene lookup returns CDR1 MDHEN and CDR2 SYDVKM. Trimming cost V 8 bases and J 9 bases, with 23 bases left between them. The CDR3 region is CASAETGLAYRQYF. The CDR3 nucleotides read TGTGCCAGCGCCGAGACAGGTCTCGCTTATCGGCAGTACTTC. Looking up the rest from reference TRBV28 and TRBJ2-7 gives the full variable domain: DVKVTQSSRYLVKRTGEKVFLECVQDMDHENMFWYRQDPGLGLRLIYFSYDVKMKEKGDIPEGYSVSREKKERFSLILESASTNQTSMYLCASAETGLAYRQYFGPGTRLTVT.

The V gene is TRBV6-5, the J gene TRBJ1-2; 9 nucleotides match TRBD1. The CDR3 sequence is 14 residues long. The V gene end was trimmed by 10 bases and the J gene end by 1 base; junction bases not matched to a gene: 7. Germline values: CDR1 MNHEY, CDR2 SVGAGI. CDR3 nucleotide sequence: TGTGCCACCGGTACAGGGGGCCTTAACTATGGCTACACCTTC. It codes for CATGTGGLNYGYTF.

This clone was observed once. The CDR3 sequence: CASSLVSYSYEQYF. The CDR3 region has the DNA TGCGCCAGCAGCTTGGTTAGTTACTCCTACGAGCAGTACTTC. The gene calls are TRBV5-1 and TRBJ2-7; D not certain. Trimming took off 0 bases at V and 0 bases at J, with 7 bases between the two ends. CDR3 length equals 14 residues. The germline V gene has CDR1 SGHRS and CDR2 YFSETQ.

The chain employs TRBV28 and TRBJ1-6; 9 positions agree with TRBD1. CDR1 is MDHEN and CDR2 is SYDVKM in the germline V gene. The CDR3 runs to 14 residues. The J segment lost 7 bases and the V segment lost 2 bases, leaving 0 bases of the junction unmatched. The CDR3 protein is CASSLGQGNSPLHF. The CDR3 DNA is TGTGCCAGCAGTTTAGGACAGGGGAATTCACCCCTCCACTTT.

The chain uses TRBV5-4 and TRBJ1-1, with D possibly matching TRBD1 (6 bases). In germline, CDR1 is SGHNT, CDR2 YYREEE (reference sequence). Trimming took 4 bases from V and 5 from J, leaving 15 bases between them. CDR3 length equals 14 residues. The CDR3 loop reads CASSRGGARTEAFF. In nucleotides, the CDR3 is TGTGCCAGCAGCCGGGGGGGGGCGCGGACTGAAGCTTTCTTT.

The gene calls are TRBV5-6 and TRBJ1-4, with 10 bases aligning to TRBD1. The germline gives CDR1 SGHDT, CDR2 YYEEEE. The CDR3 has 17 amino acids. The trim removed 4 bases at V and 7 bases at J, leaving 13 bases unmatched. The CDR3 loop reads CASSLRQGAEFGEKLFF. CDR3 bases: TGTGCCAGCAGCCTAAGACAGGGGGCCGAGTTTGGTGAAAAACTGTTTTTT.

The DNA of the CDR3 is TGTGCCAGCAGCCGAAGCGTCGGTCAGCCCCAGCATTTT. Its translation is CASSRSVGQPQHF. The chain carries TRBV3-1 (or the pseudogene TRBV3-2) and TRBJ1-5, with D unresolved. V was cut by 4 bases and J by 6 bases, with 10 bases left in between. CDR1 is LGHDT and CDR2 is YNNKEL in the germline V gene (reference sequence). The CDR3 has 13 amino acids.